This is a list of T cell receptor beta chains from one sample in a study of human T cells and chemical hapten exposure. MiXCR, applied by TCRdb to the RACE reads, yields one record per CDR3 protein. Among about 260,000 distinct CDR3 sequences listed, around 9.3% were seen once. Sequenced material: whole blood, taken in connection with sensitization to the hapten diphenylcyclopropenone (DPC). Receptors originate from a woman in her 40s with alopecia areata. Some clones in this sample may be carry-over from other donors' samples. CDR3s include the opening cysteine and the closing phenylalanine or tryptophan. Fields, in order: clone size, V gene, D gene, J gene, CDR3 DNA, CDR3 protein. D genes are given only for firm matches. Expanded clones get a size class; other rows say once, few or many, or leave the size out.

clone_size: many
v_call: TRBV5-5
d_call: -
j_call: TRBJ1-5
cdr3_nt: TGTGCCAGCAGCCTCCTCAGCAATCAGCCCCAGCATTTT
cdr3_aa: CASSLLSNQPQHF

clone_size: -
v_call: TRBV5-6
d_call: -
j_call: TRBJ2-5
cdr3_nt: TGTGCCAGCAGCTTCACCGGGACGAAAGAGACCCAGTACTTC
cdr3_aa: CASSFTGTKETQYF

clone_size: few
v_call: TRBV12-3/TRBV12-4
d_call: TRBD2
j_call: TRBJ2-3
cdr3_nt: TGTGCCAGCAGTCCGACCCCAGCGGGAGGGCCCTCAGATACGCAGTATTTT
cdr3_aa: CASSPTPAGGPSDTQYF

clone_size: -
v_call: TRBV6-5
d_call: -
j_call: TRBJ1-6
cdr3_nt: TGTGCCAGCAGTTACTCTGGACAGAGCTCCTATAATTCACCCCTCCACTTT
cdr3_aa: CASSYSGQSSYNSPLHF

clone_size: many
v_call: TRBV5-1
d_call: TRBD1
j_call: TRBJ2-2
cdr3_nt: TGCGCCAGCAGCCCGGGACAGGGGGCGAACACCGGGGAGCTGTTTTTT
cdr3_aa: CASSPGQGANTGELFF

clone_size: many
v_call: TRBV20-1
d_call: TRBD2
j_call: TRBJ2-3
cdr3_nt: TGCAGTGCTAGCTCCGGACTAGCGAGCCTCCGCACAGATACGCAGTATTTT
cdr3_aa: CSASSGLASLRTDTQYF

clone_size: -
v_call: TRBV5-1
d_call: -
j_call: TRBJ1-1
cdr3_nt: TGCGCCAGCAGCCAGGACGGTAAACGGGACACTGAAGCTTTCTTT
cdr3_aa: CASSQDGKRDTEAFF

clone_size: -
v_call: TRBV6-5
d_call: TRBD1
j_call: TRBJ1-1
cdr3_nt: TGTGCCAGCAGTTACAAGGGACAGGGTAATTTCTTT
cdr3_aa: CASSYKGQGNFF

clone_size: -
v_call: TRBV6-1
d_call: -
j_call: TRBJ2-7
cdr3_nt: TGTGCCAGCAGTGAGCCCTTTCTTCTCTCCTACGAGCAGTACTTC
cdr3_aa: CASSEPFLLSYEQYF

clone_size: many
v_call: TRBV21-1
d_call: -
j_call: TRBJ2-1
cdr3_nt: TGTGCCAGCCGGGGGGGTCCGGGAGGCTACAATGAGCAGTTCTTC
cdr3_aa: CASRGGPGGYNEQFF

clone_size: -
v_call: TRBV28
d_call: -
j_call: TRBJ2-5
cdr3_nt: TGTGCCAGCAGTCGCCCCGTGGAGACCCAGTACTTC
cdr3_aa: CASSRPVETQYF

clone_size: -
v_call: TRBV12-3/TRBV12-4
d_call: -
j_call: TRBJ2-7
cdr3_nt: TGTGCCAGCTCTTGGGAGCGGCTACACGAGCAGTACTTC
cdr3_aa: CASSWERLHEQYF

clone_size: -
v_call: TRBV4-3
d_call: -
j_call: TRBJ2-7
cdr3_nt: TGCGCCAGCAGCCAAGAACTAGGAGGGGAGCAGTACTTC
cdr3_aa: CASSQELGGEQYF

clone_size: few
v_call: TRBV28
d_call: TRBD1
j_call: TRBJ1-2
cdr3_nt: TGTGCCAGCAGTCTTCGGACAGGGTGGTATGGCTACACCTTC
cdr3_aa: CASSLRTGWYGYTF

clone_size: many
v_call: TRBV12-3/TRBV12-4
d_call: TRBD2
j_call: TRBJ2-7
cdr3_nt: TGTGCCAGCAGTTTCGGGGCGGGGCTAGCGGACGAGCAGTACTTC
cdr3_aa: CASSFGAGLADEQYF

clone_size: many
v_call: TRBV21-1
d_call: -
j_call: TRBJ2-1
cdr3_nt: TGTGCCAGCAGTTCGAGACAGGGGCCCACGTACAATGAGCAGTTCTTC
cdr3_aa: CASSSRQGPTYNEQFF

clone_size: few
v_call: TRBV27
d_call: TRBD2
j_call: TRBJ2-1
cdr3_nt: TGTGCCTCAGGCGGACTAGCGGGGCGGGATGAGCAGTTCTTC
cdr3_aa: CASGGLAGRDEQFF

clone_size: -
v_call: TRBV6-5
d_call: -
j_call: TRBJ1-2
cdr3_nt: TGTGCCAGCAGTCAGTCGGGACTCCCACCGGGCTATGGCTACACCTTC
cdr3_aa: CASSQSGLPPGYGYTF

clone_size: -
v_call: TRBV7-9
d_call: TRBD1
j_call: TRBJ2-7
cdr3_nt: TGTGCCAGCGGCTCAGAACCCGGGACAGGTCAACTGGGGGAGCAGTACTTC
cdr3_aa: CASGSEPGTGQLGEQYF

clone_size: few
v_call: TRBV2
d_call: -
j_call: TRBJ1-2
cdr3_nt: TGTGCCAGCAGTGAAGGGACCGCGATGTATGGCTACACCTTC
cdr3_aa: CASSEGTAMYGYTF

clone_size: few
v_call: TRBV7-9
d_call: -
j_call: TRBJ2-7
cdr3_nt: TGTGCCAGCAGCCGTACCGGGGCCTCCTACGAGCAGTACTTC
cdr3_aa: CASSRTGASYEQYF

clone_size: few
v_call: TRBV11-1
d_call: TRBD2
j_call: TRBJ2-5
cdr3_nt: TGTGCCAGCAGCTCCAGGACTAGCTGGCAAGAGACCCAGTACTTC
cdr3_aa: CASSSRTSWQETQYF

clone_size: few
v_call: TRBV6-1
d_call: -
j_call: TRBJ1-1
cdr3_nt: TGTGCCAGCAGCCCTCCCCAGGTGGCGAGTGAAGCTTTCTTT
cdr3_aa: CASSPPQVASEAFF

clone_size: many
v_call: TRBV7-2
d_call: -
j_call: TRBJ2-7
cdr3_nt: TGTGCCAGCAGCGTCGCGGGTTCCCCTGCCTTCTCCTACGAGCAGTACTTC
cdr3_aa: CASSVAGSPAFSYEQYF

clone_size: few
v_call: TRBV5-1
d_call: TRBD2
j_call: TRBJ2-1
cdr3_nt: TGCGCCAGCAGCTTGGCGAGCGGGGGGACTTACAATGAGCAGTTCTTC
cdr3_aa: CASSLASGGTYNEQFF

clone_size: few
v_call: TRBV6-5
d_call: -
j_call: TRBJ2-7
cdr3_nt: TGTGCCAGCAGATCCACATATACCTACGAGCAGTACTTC
cdr3_aa: CASRSTYTYEQYF

clone_size: -
v_call: TRBV2
d_call: -
j_call: TRBJ1-2
cdr3_nt: TGTGCCAGCGGACGGACGGAGGCTGGCTACACCTTC
cdr3_aa: CASGRTEAGYTF

clone_size: few
v_call: TRBV7-9
d_call: TRBD2
j_call: TRBJ2-1
cdr3_nt: TGTGCCAGCAGCGTCCGACTAGCGGAACCATACAATGAGCAGTTCTTC
cdr3_aa: CASSVRLAEPYNEQFF

clone_size: few
v_call: TRBV12-3/TRBV12-4
d_call: -
j_call: TRBJ1-3
cdr3_nt: TGTGCCGGGAGTCTGGCAGAAGGAAACACCATATATTTT
cdr3_aa: CAGSLAEGNTIYF

clone_size: few
v_call: TRBV11-1
d_call: TRBD1
j_call: TRBJ1-1
cdr3_nt: TGTGCCAGCAGCGTTCAGGGGGTCACTGAAGCTTTCTTT
cdr3_aa: CASSVQGVTEAFF

clone_size: few
v_call: TRBV6-5
d_call: -
j_call: TRBJ1-5
cdr3_nt: TGTGCCAGCAGTTACTCGAGGGGACAGCCCCAGCATTTT
cdr3_aa: CASSYSRGQPQHF

clone_size: -
v_call: TRBV28
d_call: -
j_call: TRBJ2-7
cdr3_nt: TGTGCCAGCAGTCTGGGGACAACCGCCTACGAGCAGTACTTC
cdr3_aa: CASSLGTTAYEQYF

clone_size: -
v_call: TRBV12-3/TRBV12-4
d_call: TRBD1
j_call: TRBJ1-4
cdr3_nt: TGTGCCAGCAGTTTAAGGACAGGGTCAGAAAAACTGTTTTTT
cdr3_aa: CASSLRTGSEKLFF

clone_size: -
v_call: TRBV7-2
d_call: -
j_call: TRBJ1-4
cdr3_nt: TGTGCCAGCAGCCCCCAGGCGGGGGAAAAACTGTTTTTT
cdr3_aa: CASSPQAGEKLFF

clone_size: -
v_call: TRBV5-6
d_call: TRBD1
j_call: TRBJ1-1
cdr3_nt: TGTGCCAGCAGCCCAGGGGACAGCACGAGGGTGGCTTTCTTT
cdr3_aa: CASSPGDSTRVAFF

clone_size: few
v_call: TRBV20-1
d_call: -
j_call: TRBJ2-7
cdr3_nt: TGCAGTGCCGAATGGGCCTCGTCCTCCTACGAGCAGTACTTC
cdr3_aa: CSAEWASSSYEQYF

clone_size: few
v_call: TRBV6-5
d_call: TRBD2
j_call: TRBJ2-7
cdr3_nt: TGTGCCAGCAGTTACTCGAGGGCTAGCGGGAGCTACGAGCAGTACTTC
cdr3_aa: CASSYSRASGSYEQYF

clone_size: many
v_call: TRBV28
d_call: -
j_call: TRBJ1-5
cdr3_nt: TGTGCCAGCAGCCCCGATAGCAATCAGCCCCAGCATTTT
cdr3_aa: CASSPDSNQPQHF

clone_size: -
v_call: TRBV24-1
d_call: TRBD1
j_call: TRBJ1-5
cdr3_nt: TGTGCCACCAGTGCCTCTGACAGGGGCTCCAATCAGCCCCAGCATTTT
cdr3_aa: CATSASDRGSNQPQHF

clone_size: -
v_call: TRBV5-1
d_call: TRBD2
j_call: TRBJ2-3
cdr3_nt: TGCGCCAGCAGCTTGGGACTAGCGGGAGGGCAAACAGATACGCAGTATTTT
cdr3_aa: CASSLGLAGGQTDTQYF

clone_size: -
v_call: TRBV7-2
d_call: -
j_call: TRBJ2-2
cdr3_nt: TGTGCCAGCAGCTTAGTCCAGGTTCCCCAGGGCGGGGAGCTGTTTTTT
cdr3_aa: CASSLVQVPQGGELFF

clone_size: few
v_call: TRBV12-3/TRBV12-4
d_call: TRBD1
j_call: TRBJ1-3
cdr3_nt: TGTGCCAGCCAGGGGGCTGGAAACACCATATATTTT
cdr3_aa: CASQGAGNTIYF

clone_size: few
v_call: TRBV10-3
d_call: -
j_call: TRBJ2-5
cdr3_nt: TGTGCCATCAGGTACCAAGAGACCCAGTACTTC
cdr3_aa: CAIRYQETQYF

clone_size: -
v_call: TRBV7-2
d_call: -
j_call: TRBJ2-7
cdr3_nt: TGTGCCAGCAGCTTATCAGGGATTGGGTACGACTACGAGCAGTACTTC
cdr3_aa: CASSLSGIGYDYEQYF

clone_size: few
v_call: TRBV5-1
d_call: TRBD2
j_call: TRBJ2-1
cdr3_nt: TGCGCCAGCAGCTTGGGGACTAGCGGGAGAGGGGAGCAGTTCTTC
cdr3_aa: CASSLGTSGRGEQFF

clone_size: -
v_call: TRBV7-2
d_call: -
j_call: TRBJ2-7
cdr3_nt: TGTGCCAGCAGCACAAACGGGATTTTCTACGAGCAGTACTTC
cdr3_aa: CASSTNGIFYEQYF

clone_size: many
v_call: TRBV6-5
d_call: -
j_call: TRBJ2-7
cdr3_nt: TGTGCCAGCAGTTACTCGACTAGGATTGGCAGCGAGCAGTACTTC
cdr3_aa: CASSYSTRIGSEQYF

clone_size: many
v_call: TRBV28
d_call: TRBD2
j_call: TRBJ2-7
cdr3_nt: TGTGCCAGCAGCCTTCTGGCTCCGGGACTGCGGACTAGCGGGAGTTACGAGCAGTACTTC
cdr3_aa: CASSLLAPGLRTSGSYEQYF

clone_size: -
v_call: TRBV30
d_call: -
j_call: TRBJ2-3
cdr3_nt: TGTGCCTGGGCGAGAGGGAGCGCAGATACGCAGTATTTT
cdr3_aa: CAWARGSADTQYF

clone_size: -
v_call: TRBV12-3/TRBV12-4
d_call: -
j_call: TRBJ1-2
cdr3_nt: TGTGCCAGCAGGATCTTCGGGTTCAACTATGGCTACACCTTC
cdr3_aa: CASRIFGFNYGYTF

clone_size: few
v_call: TRBV29-1
d_call: -
j_call: TRBJ2-5
cdr3_nt: TGCAGCGTGAGACCGCAAGAGACCCAGTACTTC
cdr3_aa: CSVRPQETQYF

clone_size: -
v_call: TRBV7-2
d_call: -
j_call: TRBJ1-6
cdr3_nt: TGTGCCAGCAGCTTCGCACCCCTCCACTTT
cdr3_aa: CASSFAPLHF